This T cell receptor (beta chain) comes out of a study of blood T cell repertoires in COVID-19. Clones were read by immunoSEQ multiplex PCR, and TCRdb kept only the in-frame ones, dropping some. The repertoire holds about 250,000 clones, with around 90% as singletons. The CDR3 covers 14 residues. Germline V lookup: CDR1 LGHDT, CDR2 YNNKEL (reference sequence). The ends lost 3 bases at V and 8 bases at J; junction bases unmatched: 1. The clonotype was recovered from a woman aged 25 to 39 with acute COVID-19. This rearrangement joins TRBV3-1 (or the pseudogene TRBV3-2) to TRBJ1-6; 10 bases are shared with TRBD1. Sequencing was performed on PBMCs or T cells enriched from blood (not recorded which). CDR3 in amino acids: CASSHGTGDSPLHF. The DNA of the CDR3 is TGTGCCAGCAGCCACGGGACAGGGGATTCACCCCTCCACTTT.